Listed here are 30 T cell receptor beta chains from one sample, sequenced in a study of tumor-infiltrating lymphocytes in primary liver carcinoma (dated by TCRdb to 2016 to 2017). Total RNA and DNA were co-extracted from roughly 20-30 mg of bulk tissue with the AllPrep DNA/RNA mini kit, without cell sorting. Reads for this sample came from an Illumina HiSeq 2500. A constant-region primer and ProtoScript II reverse transcriptase were used to reverse-transcribe TCRbeta-specific cDNA from approximately 450 ng total RNA. The TCRbeta libraries were prepared through three rounds of nested multiplex PCR following a slightly modified ARM-PCR procedure. Each of the first two PCR rounds ran for approximately 10 cycles and used multiplex TRBV1-TRBV30 forward primers together with a Cbeta reverse primer. The raw public data were reprocessed by TCRdb itself: fastp quality trimming at Q25, MiXCR clonotype calling, in-frame beta chains only. Every distinct CDR3 protein forms one entry, paired with its most common genes and DNA. Across this sample there are tens of thousands of distinct CDR3 sequences, with under 85% seen only once. The top ten hold nearly 40% of the sample.

Input material: liver tumor tissue from sampling region 4. In light of the paper, this sample's cell subset or site label describes: tumor region T4, right-lateral pole. The receptors were gathered from a woman between 25 and 40 years old with primary liver carcinoma and hepatitis B virus infection.

This clonotype has only a few counts. The missing conserved phenylalanine or tryptophan at the end of this CDR3 makes a read error likely. The chain is built from TRBV13 and TRBJ2-2, with D possibly being TRBD1 (5 bases). This CDR3 spans 15 amino acids. Germline lookup yields CDR1 PRHDT and CDR2 FYEKMQ (reference sequence). CDR3 loop: CASSFQTANTGELFY. The CDR3 region has the DNA TGTGCCAGCAGCTTCCAGACAGCGAACACAGGGGAGCTGTTTTAT.

For this clonotype: A junction end diverges from the germline sequence, so it may reflect a read error. This rearrangement joins TRBV4-1 to TRBJ2-1, with D perhaps matching TRBD1 (6 bases). The CDR3 contains 16 residues. Per germline, CDR1 MGHRA and CDR2 YSYEKL. Here the CDR3 DNA reads TGCGCCGGCAGCCAAGAGTCATCGACAGGATACAATGAGCGGTTTTTC. It is translated as CAGSQESSTGYNERFF.

Remarks on this clonotype: Germline is not matched at one junction end, which may reflect a read error. This chain links TRBV4-3 with TRBJ2-3, with D perhaps matching TRBD2 (5 bases). Germline V gives CDR1 LGHNA, CDR2 YSLEER. The CDR3 is 16 residues long. The CDR3 protein is CASSQDWGAEVDTQYF. CDR3 sequence (DNA): TGCGCAAGCAGCCAAGACTGGGGAGCGGAAGTAGATACGCAGTATTTT.

With respect to this clonotype: One end of the junction varies from germline; a read error may be responsible. The chain links TRBV4-2 to TRBJ2-7; D could derive from TRBD1 or TRBD2 (6 bases each). The germline CDR1 and CDR2 sequences are LGHNA and YNFKEQ. The CDR3 has 18 residues. The CDR3 protein is CAISQEHLGKGGPREQSF. The CDR3 nucleotides read TGTGCCATCAGCCAGGAACACCTAGGAAAGGGGGGACCGCGCGAGCAGTCCTTC.

The chain links TRBV11-2 to TRBJ2-1; 8 nucleotides line up with TRBD2. The V segment lost 11 bases and the J segment 9 bases; nucleotides outside the gene matches: 21. CDR3 length: 16 amino acids. Germline CDR1 reads SGHAT; CDR2 reads FQNNGV. The CDR3 loop reads CADSLDIGLAMGEQFF. CDR3 nucleotides: TGTGCCGACAGCTTGGATATCGGACTAGCCATGGGTGAGCAGTTCTTC.

As concerns this clonotype: One junction end does not reproduce the germline sequence, and a read error may be involved. This rearrangement joins TRBV2 to TRBJ1-1, with D unclear. The CDR3 covers 13 residues. Germline V CDR1 and CDR2: SNHLY, FYNNEI. CDR3 nucleotide sequence: TGTGCCAGCGGTCCCGACGGGAACACTGAAGCTCTCTTT. Amino acids: CASGPDGNTEALF. Variable domain in full (rest from reference TRBV2 and TRBJ1-1): EPEVTQTPSHQVTQMGQEVILRCVPISNHLYFYWYRQILGQKVEFLVSFYNNEISEKSEIFDDQFSVERPDGSNFTLKIRSTKLEDSAMYFCASGPDGNTEALFGQGTRLTVV.

In regard to this clonotype: The junction does not match germline at one end; this may be a read error. V gene TRBV6-5 combines with J gene TRBJ2-2; possibly TRBD1 for D (5 bases). This CDR3 spans 15 amino acids. Germline V lookup: CDR1 MNHEY, CDR2 SVGAGI. CDR3 amino acids: CASNPRTWFTRELFF. The CDR3 nucleotides are TGTGCCAGCAATCCGCGGACATGGTTCACCAGGGAGCTGTTTTTT.

The chain uses TRBV30 and TRBJ2-7; 9 positions agree with TRBD2. The length of the CDR3 is 11 residues. Germline V gene data show CDR1 as GTSNPN and CDR2 as SVGIG (reference sequence). CDR3 loop: CAWRASGMFVV. Written as DNA, the CDR3 is TGTGCCTGGAGGGCTAGCGGGATGTTCGTCGTA.

Comment on this clonotype: Lacking the conserved final phenylalanine or tryptophan, this CDR3 likely reflects a read error. The chain uses TRBV11-2 and TRBJ1-1; D possibly corresponds to TRBD1 (5 bases). Germline assignment: CDR1 SGHAT and CDR2 FQNNGV. The CDR3 runs to 13 residues. In nucleotides, the CDR3 is TGTGCCAGCAGCTTAGCAGGGAACATTGAAGCTTTCATT. Its protein is CASSLAGNIEAFI.

Of note for this clonotype: Lacking the conserved final phenylalanine or tryptophan, this CDR3 likely reflects a read error. The genes are TRBV4-3 and TRBJ1-2, with D tentatively TRBD1 (5 bases). Germline V lookup: CDR1 LGHNA, CDR2 YSLEER. This CDR3 has 15 amino acids. The CDR3, as DNA: TGCGCCAGCAGCAAAGATTGGGGCAGGATGAATGGCTACACCTTA. It translates to CASSKDWGRMNGYTL.

Of note for this clonotype: One junction end does not reproduce the germline sequence, and a read error may be involved. This chain joins TRBV5-4 and TRBJ2-3, with D possibly TRBD1 on 5 matching bases. CDR3 size: 17 residues. Germline CDR1 reads SGHNT; CDR2 reads YYREEE (reference sequence). CDR3 coding DNA: TGTGCCAGCAGCATAGACGGACACCCTCCACCCAGAGATACGCAGTACTTT. Its protein product is CASSIDGHPPPRDTQYF.

This clonotype was recorded a few times. The chain employs TRBV6-5 and TRBJ2-7; TRBD2 matches 7 bases. The germline CDR1 and CDR2 sequences are MNHEY and SVGAGI. Trimming removed 6 bases from V and 2 bases from J; junction bases left unmatched: 13. The CDR3 has 16 amino acids. The CDR3 sequence is CASRLTASGTAYEQYF. The DNA for the CDR3 is TGTGCCAGCAGACTGACTGCCAGCGGGACCGCCTACGAGCAGTACTTC.

Regarding this clonotype: A junction end diverges from the germline sequence, so it may reflect a read error. This chain links TRBV5-4 with TRBJ2-3; D possibly corresponds to TRBD1 (5 bases). The germline V gene encodes CDR1 SGHNT and CDR2 YYREEE (reference sequence). This CDR3 contains 17 residues. This CDR3 reads CASSMDGHPAPTDTQYF. DNA for the CDR3: TGTGCGAGCAGCATGGACGGACACCCTGCACCCACGGATACGCAGTATTTT.

In regard to this clonotype: Germline is not matched at one junction end, which may reflect a read error. This chain uses TRBV2 with TRBJ2-1; weak D call: TRBD1 (6 bases). The CDR3 consists of 15 residues. Germline lookup yields CDR1 SNHLY and CDR2 FYNNEI. CDR3 amino acids: CASSDGQGSRNEQFF. The CDR3 nucleotides read TGTGCAAGCAGCGACGGTCAGGGGTCAAGGAATGAGCAGTTCTTC.

This clonotype was recorded a few times. V is TRBV4-2 and J is TRBJ1-4; D not resolved. The V end was cut by 3 bases, the J end by 8 bases, with 4 bases between. From germline, CDR1 is LGHNA and CDR2 YNFKEQ. The CDR3 loop spans 11 amino acids. DNA for the CDR3: TGTGCCAGCAGCCATAGGGAAAAACTGTTTTTT. This gives the protein CASSHREKLFF.

With regard to this clonotype: A much larger clone differs by one base, so this may be a read error. The CDR3 coding sequence is TGCGCCAGCAACCGCCAAAGCGGCACAGTTACGCAGTATTTT. Translation: CASNRQSGTVTQYF. The chain carries TRBV5-1 and TRBJ2-3; weak D call: TRBD2 (5 bases). The CDR3 consists of 14 residues. From germline, CDR1 is SGHRS and CDR2 YFSETQ.

Regarding this clonotype: Lacking the conserved final phenylalanine or tryptophan, this CDR3 likely reflects a read error. The chain uses TRBV29-1 and TRBJ2-5, with D possibly TRBD1 on 5 matching bases. This CDR3 spans 15 amino acids. Germline V gene data show CDR1 as SQVTM and CDR2 as ANQGSEA. The CDR3: CSIETGRGVRETQYL. CDR3 nucleotides: TGCAGCATTGAAACCGGAAGGGGTGTGAGGGAGACCCAGTACTTA.

With regard to this clonotype: A read error may produce the germline difference seen at one junction end. The J gene is TRBJ2-2, the V gene TRBV5-6; D may be TRBD2 (5 bases). The CDR3 has 15 residues. Germline V gene sequence: CDR1 SGHDT, CDR2 YYEEEE. The CDR3 coding sequence is TGTGCCAGCAGCTTGGCACCCAGAGTCGCCGGGGAGCAGTCTTTC. Protein product: CASSLAPRVAGEQSF.

This clonotype has a handful of counts. The chain combines TRBV11-2 with TRBJ1-4; D is possibly TRBD1 (6 bases). The CDR3 runs to 15 residues. Germline values: CDR1 SGHAT, CDR2 FQNNGV. Trimming left V 1 base short and J 6 bases short, with 12 bases between. The CDR3 loop reads CASSLGRRGHEKLFF. The CDR3 DNA reads as TGTGCCAGCAGCTTAGGGCGCAGGGGACATGAAAAACTGTTTTTT.

On this clonotype itself: An end of the junction does not agree with germline; a read error may underlie this. The V and J genes are TRBV11-2 and TRBJ2-3; 7 bases are shared with TRBD1. Germline V gives CDR1 SGHAT, CDR2 FQNNGV. The CDR3 sequence is 15 residues long. The CDR3 DNA reads TGTACCAGCAGACTACCGGGACAGTTCAGAGATACGCACTATTTT. Translated: CTSRLPGQFRDTHYF.

In its sample, this clonotype ranks as medium-sized. The V and J genes are TRBV6-1 and TRBJ1-1, with D unclear. There are 14 residues in the CDR3. V was trimmed by 2 bases and J by 1 base, leaving 8 bases between them. Germline loops: CDR1 MNHNS, CDR2 SASEGT. The CDR3 region is CASSEFRKNTEAFF. DNA of the CDR3: TGTGCCAGCAGTGAATTTCGTAAGAACACTGAAGCTTTCTTT.

Note on this clonotype: A read error is possible here, since a much larger clone lies one base away. The V and J genes are TRBV7-6 and TRBJ2-1; D might be TRBD2 (6 bases). CDR1 and CDR2 from the germline V gene are SGHVS and FNYEAQ. This CDR3 comprises 16 residues. Trimming removed 3 bases from V and 2 bases from J, with 14 bases in between. The CDR3 DNA reads TGTGCCAGCAGCTTTGGTCGGGGGTGTGCCTACAATGAGCAGTTCTTC. This gives the protein CASSFGRGCAYNEQFF.

J is TRBJ1-6 and V is TRBV7-9; D not certain. The V and J ends lost 1 base and 11 bases respectively, with 15 bases between them. Germline CDR1 reads SEHNR; CDR2 reads FQNEAQ (reference sequence). This CDR3 is built from 15 residues. CDR3 amino acids: CASSLVNSGHPPLHF. The CDR3 nucleotides are TGTGCCAGCAGCTTAGTGAACAGCGGGCATCCACCCCTCCACTTT.

The V gene is TRBV21-1, the J gene TRBJ2-2; TRBD1 was called by the table and not checked on the DNA. TRBV21-1 is noted as a pseudogene. This CDR3 is built from 16 residues. CDR3 region: CASSKKDRARTGELLF. CDR3 nucleotides: TGTGCCAGCAGCAAGAAGGACAGGGCCCGCACCGGGGAACTGCTTTTT.

As concerns this clonotype: Mismatch with germline at one junction end may stem from a read error. The chain has TRBV11-2 and TRBJ2-7, with D possibly TRBD2 on 5 matching bases. The germline V gene has CDR1 SGHAT and CDR2 FQNNGV. CDR3 length: 17 residues. The CDR3 nucleotides read TGTCCCAGCAGATTAGGAGGTACAACTCTGAGCTCCTACGAGCAGTACTTC. This encodes CPSRLGGTTLSSYEQYF. The complete variable domain, with remaining parts taken from reference TRBV11-2 and TRBJ2-7, reads EAGVAQSPRYKIIEKRQSVAFWCNPISGHATLYWYQQILGQGPKLLIQFQNNGVVDDSQLPKDRFSAERLKGVDSTLKIQPAKLEDSAVYLCPSRLGGTTLSSYEQYFGPGTRLTVT.

This clonotype has more than one count but fewer than ten. One end of the junction does not line up with germline, which may come from a read error. This chain uses TRBV5-6 with TRBJ2-2, with D possibly being TRBD2 (5 bases). Germline CDR1 is SGHDT and CDR2 is YYEEEE. The CDR3 loop spans 15 amino acids. In nucleotides, the CDR3 is TGTGCCAGCAGCTTGGCACCCAGAGTCGCCGGGGAGCTGTCTTTC. Its protein product is CASSLAPRVAGELSF.

As regards this clonotype: The junction departs from the called germline gene at one end, perhaps through a read error. The V and J genes are TRBV4-1 and TRBJ2-3, with unresolved D. CDR3 size: 16 residues. CDR1 and CDR2 from the germline V gene are MGHRA and YSYEKL. For the CDR3, the DNA is TGCGCCAGCAGTCAAGTTGGGTCAGTTAACACATATACGCAGTATTTT. Translated: CASSQVGSVNTYTQYF.

Turning to this clonotype: The junction and the germline gene differ at one end; a read error may be behind it. This chain uses TRBV11-2 with TRBJ2-7; D is ambiguous. The germline CDR1 and CDR2 sequences are SGHAT and FQNNGV. The length of the CDR3 is 15 residues. The CDR3 loop is CGSSLGVNGSCEQYF. CDR3 sequence (DNA): TGTGGCAGCAGCTTAGGAGTTAACGGTTCCTGCGAGCAGTACTTC.

Points on this clonotype: The CDR3 ends on some other residue instead of the conserved phenylalanine or tryptophan, so this is likely a read error. The chain links TRBV15 to TRBJ2-1, with D perhaps TRBD1 (5 bases). Per the germline V gene, CDR1 is LNHNV and CDR2 is YYDKDF (reference sequence). This CDR3 is built from 16 residues. The CDR3 nucleotides read TGTGCCGCCAGCAGAGATTACAGGAGCTCCTACAATGAACAGTTCCTC. Translating gives CAASRDYRSSYNEQFL.

The sample holds many counts of this clonotype. The V call is TRBV11-3, the J call TRBJ1-1, with D unresolved. Germline CDR1 reads SGHNT; CDR2 reads YENEEA. CDR3 length equals 14 residues. V was trimmed by 2 bases and J by 8 bases, leaving 15 bases between them. The CDR3 is CASSLKVAIAEAFF. The CDR3 nucleotides read TGTGCCAGCAGCTTAAAAGTGGCGATCGCCGAAGCTTTCTTT.